The 3 T cell receptor beta chains in this list originate from one sample, sequenced in a study of blood T cell repertoires in COVID-19. The data were produced by immunoSEQ multiplex PCR, yet TCRdb's version contains in-frame clones alone and is incomplete. The sample has hundreds of thousands of clones, 70% to 90% seen once. Sequencing used PBMCs or T cells enriched from blood (not recorded which). These TCRs come from a woman aged 18-29 years with acute COVID-19.

The chain links TRBV27 to TRBJ2-7; 12 bases match TRBD2. The CDR3 loop spans 14 amino acids. CDR1 MNHEY and CDR2 SMNVEV come from the germline V gene (reference sequence). The junction had 4 bases not matched to a gene; V was cut back by 3 bases and J by 7 bases. CDR3 DNA: TGTGCCAGCAGTTTTTCCGGACTAGCGGGAGAGCAGTACTTC. It encodes CASSFSGLAGEQYF.

This chain uses TRBV24-1 with TRBJ1-1; D gene uncertain. The CDR3 extends over 13 amino acids. Germline CDR1 KGHDR, CDR2 SFDVKD. Trimming stripped 3 bases from V and 7 bases from J, with 11 bases between. CDR3 coding DNA: TGTGCCACCAGTGATCCTCTAGTCCGTGAAGCTTTCTTT. Translating it yields CATSDPLVREAFF.

The chain uses TRBV5-1 and TRBJ1-3, with TRBD1 matching over 7 bases. Per the germline V gene, CDR1 is SGHRS and CDR2 is YFSETQ. V lost 6 bases and J lost 9; bases outside the gene matches: 15. The CDR3 spans 15 residues. For the CDR3, the DNA is TGCGCCAGCACCGACTCCGGGACAGTGATGGGCACCATATATTTT. It yields the protein CASTDSGTVMGTIYF.